This TCR beta chain was sequenced in a study of cytomegalovirus exposure and HLA in healthy donors. Study-wide points: Other equally common chains were less clonally expanded than HLA-associated TCR beta chains, a later analysis showed.

This CDR3 region has 14 residues. In germline, CDR1 is SEHNR, CDR2 FQNEAQ (reference sequence). The V end lost 0 bases, the J end lost 6 bases, and 8 bases lay between the germline ends. 60 Vbeta and 13 Jbeta primers were used in PCR. Only in-frame clones appear in the TCRdb table, and some are missing; sequencing was by immunoSEQ multiplex PCR. Of over 150,000 clones in the sample, 85% were seen once. On this clone itself: Its antigen remains unidentified.

The sample taken for sequencing was PBMCs. The chain uses TRBV7-9 and TRBJ1-4; D is ambiguous. The TCR originated in a boy aged 2 to 10 in good health and CMV-seronegative. The CDR3 is CASSLAGEDEKLFF. The CDR3 coding sequence is TGTGCCAGCAGCTTAGCGGGAGAGGATGAAAAACTGTTTTTT.